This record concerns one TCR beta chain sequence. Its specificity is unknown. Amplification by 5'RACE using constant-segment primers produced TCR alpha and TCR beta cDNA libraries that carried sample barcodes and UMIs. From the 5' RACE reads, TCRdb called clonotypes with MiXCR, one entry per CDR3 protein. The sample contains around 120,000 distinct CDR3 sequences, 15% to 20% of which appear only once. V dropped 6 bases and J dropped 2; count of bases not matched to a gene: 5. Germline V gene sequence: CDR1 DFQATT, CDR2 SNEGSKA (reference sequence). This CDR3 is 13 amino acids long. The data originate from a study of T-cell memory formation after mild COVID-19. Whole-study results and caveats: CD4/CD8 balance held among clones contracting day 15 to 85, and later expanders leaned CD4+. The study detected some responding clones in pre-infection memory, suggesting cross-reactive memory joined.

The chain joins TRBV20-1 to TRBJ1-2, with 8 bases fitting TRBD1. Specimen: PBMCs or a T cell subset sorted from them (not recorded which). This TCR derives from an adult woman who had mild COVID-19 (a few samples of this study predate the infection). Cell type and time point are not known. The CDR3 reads CSAWTGFNYGYTF. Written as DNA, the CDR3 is TGCAGTGCATGGACAGGGTTCAACTATGGCTACACCTTC.